The next 3 T cell receptor beta chains were all read from a single sample in a study of memory CD8 T cells in hepatitis C reinfection (TCRdb year 2017). Interpreted using the paper, the time point label stands for: late/post reinfection, 12 to 24 weeks after detection. Sorted cells were sequenced directly ex vivo, with no in vitro expansion before TCR sequencing. The library was obtained by the immunoSEQ multiplex PCR assay. This immuneACCESS table, as held by TCRdb, lists in-frame sequences with V and J called but not all clones. Of the missing ones, under half trace to an unresolved V gene in checked studies; the others have no known cause. The sample table holds some 46,000 clones, of which about 91% were seen once. 0.65% to 0.9% of the sample lies in the top ten. Sequencing was carried out using naive CD8+ T cells sorted from blood. The meaning of the sample's cell subset or site label: total naive CD8+CD45RO- T cells. The receptors shown here come from a man aged 18 to 30 with hepatitis C virus infection.

The sample holds one count of this clone. The rearrangement joins TRBV27 to TRBJ2-3; 9 bases are shared with TRBD2. The CDR3 covers 17 residues. Unmatched junction bases numbered 6, after V lost 2 bases and J lost 0 bases. Germline CDR1 reads MNHEY; CDR2 reads SMNVEV (reference sequence). The CDR3 bases are TGTGCCAGCAGTTTAACTAGCGGGTCGGGTAGCACAGATACGCAGTATTTT. Translated, it gives CASSLTSGSGSTDTQYF.

The chain is built from TRBV19 and TRBJ2-7; 10 nucleotides align to TRBD2. Germline CDR1 and CDR2: LNHDA and SQIVND (reference sequence). V gave up 3 bases and J gave up 5 bases; unmatched junction bases: 4. CDR3 length: 14 residues. DNA of the CDR3: TGTGCCAGTAGTATCGCTAGCGGGAGAAACGAGCAGTACTTC. It translates to CASSIASGRNEQYF.

V is TRBV7-6 and J is TRBJ1-3, with D tentatively TRBD1 (5 bases). The germline V and J ends were trimmed by 5 bases and 0 bases, with 14 bases remaining between them. The CDR3 length is 16 residues. Germline lookup yields CDR1 SGHVS and CDR2 FNYEAQ. The CDR3 protein is CASSLTTGGSGNTIYF. Here the CDR3 DNA reads TGTGCCAGCAGCCTCACTACAGGTGGCTCTGGAAACACCATATATTTT.